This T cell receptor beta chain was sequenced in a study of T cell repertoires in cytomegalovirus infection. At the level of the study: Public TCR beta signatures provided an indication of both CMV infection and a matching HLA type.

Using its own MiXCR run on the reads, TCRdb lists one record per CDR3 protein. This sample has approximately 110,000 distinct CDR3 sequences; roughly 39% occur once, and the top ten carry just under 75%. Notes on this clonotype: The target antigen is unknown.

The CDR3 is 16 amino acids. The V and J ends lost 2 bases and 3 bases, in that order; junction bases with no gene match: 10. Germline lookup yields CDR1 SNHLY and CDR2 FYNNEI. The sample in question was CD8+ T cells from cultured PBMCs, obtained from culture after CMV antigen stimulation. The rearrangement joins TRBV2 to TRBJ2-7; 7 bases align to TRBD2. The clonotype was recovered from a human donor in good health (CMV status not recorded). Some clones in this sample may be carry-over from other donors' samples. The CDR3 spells CASSELGLADYYEQYF. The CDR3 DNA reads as TGTGCCAGCAGTGAACTGGGGCTAGCGGACTACTACGAGCAGTACTTC.